Ten or more counts support the clone carrying this TCR beta chain. What it binds is not known. From the RT-PCR reads, TCRdb called clonotypes with MiXCR, one entry per CDR3 protein. The data contain about 780,000 distinct CDR3 sequences, 15% to 20% of them singletons. The source of the sample is a study of response to subunit inactivated influenza vaccine. The ends lost 6 bases at V and 2 bases at J; junction bases unmatched: 5. Germline CDR1 and CDR2: DFQATT and SNEGSKA (reference sequence). The CDR3 extends over 14 amino acids. General study findings and limits: Each seasonal flu vaccination may recruit only limited new T cells, authors suggested.

This TCR derives from a man in his fifties or sixties who received an inactivated influenza vaccine. The sequencing here drew on PBMCs from blood, taken roughly 5 days after vaccination. The chain carries TRBV20-1 and TRBJ2-3; 10 nucleotides line up with TRBD2. CDR3 protein: CSALAGGSTDTQYF. CDR3 nucleotides: TGCAGTGCCTTAGCGGGGGGCTCCACAGATACGCAGTATTTT.